The TCR beta chain under discussion was sequenced for a study of T cell responses to AZD1222 COVID-19 vaccine. General study findings and limits: Spike-wide coverage was observed for vaccine-associated CD4 TCRs, with dominant responses at 160-218 and 743-854. Donors were mostly white British, more females; clonal diversity possibly underestimated. Repertoire collection took place solely once the T cell response had peaked.

Concerning this clone: Its specificity is unknown.

TCRdb's copy holds only in-frame clones and misses some; the assay was immunoSEQ multiplex PCR. The sample lists around 85,000 clones, 90% occurring once. Trimming removed 0 bases from V and 10 bases from J, with 14 bases in between. This CDR3 is built from 14 residues. Germline V gene sequence: CDR1 SGHRS, CDR2 YFSETQ. Pooled samples include second doses given at about 4 or 12 weeks. The sequence was collected from an adult who received the AZD1222 COVID-19 vaccine. This sequence joins TRBV5-1 and TRBJ2-1; tentative D call: TRBD2 (5 bases). The sequencing used peripheral blood, collected 28 days after the second AZD1222 dose. CDR3 region: CASSLVGAPGEQFF. DNA of the CDR3: TGCGCCAGCAGCTTGGTGGGAGCCCCGGGGGAGCAGTTCTTC.